The TCR beta chain under discussion was sequenced for a study of CD8 T cells in ankylosing spondylitis (dated by TCRdb to about 2017). For the wider study: T cell receptor beta repertoires were profiled in healthy donors and ankylosing spondylitis patients so that disease-linked TCR variants could be found. The whole study cohort included some 100 healthy donors and 25 or so ankylosing spondylitis patients. Peripheral blood was sampled, and synovial fluid was also collected from ankylosing spondylitis patients. Results and caveats for the whole study, not just this receptor: Significant enrichment of the disease-linked clones was reported in matched synovial fluid samples from ankylosing spondylitis patients. A TCR beta motif made up of under ten highly homologous amino acid variants appeared to be characteristic of blood from ankylosing spondylitis patients. The disease-linked clones showed a CD8+ phenotype and occurred at relatively low frequencies in peripheral blood. Some motif variants had previously been reported in the synovial fluid and blood of reactive arthritis patients, which suggests shared mechanisms of disease initiation.

Synovial fluid samples and blood samples obtained from the same ankylosing spondylitis patients were matched. From a lookup of the germline V gene, CDR1 and CDR2 are SGHTA and FQGNSA. The CDR3 covers 12 residues, taking in both the cysteine and the phenylalanine. Only the CDR3 region is kept as DNA, spanning 36 bases read in frame from base 1. Between the V and J ends, shortened by 2 bases and 15 bases respectively, the junction contains 14 bases. This clonotype has just a few counts. Its antigen is unknown. Base qualities were left out, and no much larger clone turns up one base away. The run used an Illumina HiSeq 2500. TCR beta libraries were prepared by quantitative 5'-RACE with molecular barcodes. Turning to the authors' computational methods: To identify disease-linked TCR variants, a new computational method was used, one built on a probabilistic model of VDJ rearrangement. TCRdb handled the public reads itself, with Q25 trimming in fastp and clone calling in MiXCR, and kept productive beta chains. Identical CDR3 proteins give one entry, which carries the most common genes and DNA. What appears here as the V and J calls and clone size reflects TCRdb's work, not the paper's. The sample has approximately 150,000 distinct CDR3 sequences on record, 25% to 35% of them singletons. The ten largest make up 4.5% to 6% of the sample.

The TCR sequence derives from a male donor with ankylosing spondylitis. The sample was synovial fluid, either unsorted or a sorted T cell fraction (not recorded which). The chain is made from TRBV7-2 and TRBJ2-1; the best D guess is TRBD1, with 6 bases matching. For the CDR3, the sequence is CASSLLPGDVFF. The DNA sequence follows: TGTGCCAGCAGCTTACTGCCAGGGGACGTGTTCTTC.